This TCR beta chain stems from a study of blood T cell repertoires in COVID-19. Whole-study context: T cells, B-cell-depleted T cells, or PBMCs provided the cDNA or gDNA that served as material.

Assay used: immunoSEQ multiplex PCR; TCRdb lists only in-frame clones, some missing. The sample records approximately 190,000 clones, about 80% being singletons. This clone was seen just once. Sequencing was carried out using peripheral blood. This clonotype originated in a man aged 30 to 45 with active or convalescent COVID-19.

The CDR3 loop is CASRWAGGPGNTIYF. The CDR3 bases are TGTGCCAGCAGATGGGCGGGGGGACCTGGAAACACCATATATTTT. The gene calls are TRBV7-2 and TRBJ1-3; TRBD1 is a possible D gene (5 bases). The germline gives CDR1 SGHTA, CDR2 FQGNSA. The CDR3 has 15 amino acids. Trimming shortened V by 6 bases and J by 2 bases, and 14 bases separated the two germline ends.